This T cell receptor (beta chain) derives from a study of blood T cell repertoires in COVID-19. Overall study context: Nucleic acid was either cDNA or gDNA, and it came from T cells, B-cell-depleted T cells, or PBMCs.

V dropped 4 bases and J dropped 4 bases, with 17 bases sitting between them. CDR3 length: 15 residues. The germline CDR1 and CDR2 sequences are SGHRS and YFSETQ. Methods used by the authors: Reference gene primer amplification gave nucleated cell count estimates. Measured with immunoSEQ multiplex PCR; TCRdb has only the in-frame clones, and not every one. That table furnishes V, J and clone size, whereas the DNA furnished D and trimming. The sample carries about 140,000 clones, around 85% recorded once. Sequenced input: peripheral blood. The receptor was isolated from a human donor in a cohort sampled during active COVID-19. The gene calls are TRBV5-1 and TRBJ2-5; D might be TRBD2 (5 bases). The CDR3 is CASSPEDSSRETQYF. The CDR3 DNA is TGCGCCAGCAGCCCCGAGGACTCCTCCAGAGAGACCCAGTACTTC.